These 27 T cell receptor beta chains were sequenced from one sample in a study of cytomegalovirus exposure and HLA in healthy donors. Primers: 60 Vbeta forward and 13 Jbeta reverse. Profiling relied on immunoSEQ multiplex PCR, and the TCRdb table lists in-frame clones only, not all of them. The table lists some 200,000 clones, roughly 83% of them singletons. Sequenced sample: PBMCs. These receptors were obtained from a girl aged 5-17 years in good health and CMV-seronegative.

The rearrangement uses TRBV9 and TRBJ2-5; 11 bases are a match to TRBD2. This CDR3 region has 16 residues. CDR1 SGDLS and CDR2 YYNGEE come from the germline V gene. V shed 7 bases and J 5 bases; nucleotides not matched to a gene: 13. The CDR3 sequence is CASVWWLAGGPETQYF. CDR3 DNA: TGTGCCAGCGTTTGGTGGTTAGCGGGAGGGCCGGAGACCCAGTACTTC. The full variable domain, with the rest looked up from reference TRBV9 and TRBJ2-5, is DSGVTQTPKHLITATGQRVTLRCSPRSGDLSVYWYQQSLDQGLQFLIQYYNGEERAKGNILERFSAQQFPDLHSELNLSSLELGDSALYFCASVWWLAGGPETQYFGPGTRLLVL.

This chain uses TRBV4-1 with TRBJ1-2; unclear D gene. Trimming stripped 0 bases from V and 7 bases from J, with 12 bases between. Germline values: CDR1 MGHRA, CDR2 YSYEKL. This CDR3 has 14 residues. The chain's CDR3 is CASSQEMRISGYTF. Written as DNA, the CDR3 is TGCGCCAGCAGCCAAGAGATGAGGATATCTGGCTACACCTTC.

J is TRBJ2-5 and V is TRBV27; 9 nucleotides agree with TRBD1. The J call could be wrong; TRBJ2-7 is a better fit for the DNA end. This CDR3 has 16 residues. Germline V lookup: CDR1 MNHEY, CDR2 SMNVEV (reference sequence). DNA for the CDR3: TGTGCCAGCAGTTTATCACAGGGGGCTCGCTTCTACGAGCAGTACTTC. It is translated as CASSLSQGARFYEQYF.

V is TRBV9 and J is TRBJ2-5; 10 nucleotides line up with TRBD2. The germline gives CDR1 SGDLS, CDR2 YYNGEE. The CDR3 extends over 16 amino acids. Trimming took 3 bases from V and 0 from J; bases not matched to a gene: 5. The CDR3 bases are TGTGCCAGCAGCGCCGGGACTAGCGCAAACCAAGAGACCCAGTACTTC. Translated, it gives CASSAGTSANQETQYF.

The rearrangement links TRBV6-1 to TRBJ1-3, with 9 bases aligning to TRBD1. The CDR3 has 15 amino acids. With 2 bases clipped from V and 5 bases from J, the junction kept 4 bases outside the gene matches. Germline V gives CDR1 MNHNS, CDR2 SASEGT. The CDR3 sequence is CASSERGTGRNTIYF. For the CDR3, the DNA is TGTGCCAGCAGTGAAAGAGGGACAGGGAGAAACACCATATATTTT.

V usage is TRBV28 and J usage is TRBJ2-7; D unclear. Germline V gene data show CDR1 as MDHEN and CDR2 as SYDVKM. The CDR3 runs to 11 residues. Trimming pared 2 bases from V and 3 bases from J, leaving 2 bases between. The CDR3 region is CASSLLYEQYF. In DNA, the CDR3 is TGTGCCAGCAGTTTACTCTACGAGCAGTACTTC.

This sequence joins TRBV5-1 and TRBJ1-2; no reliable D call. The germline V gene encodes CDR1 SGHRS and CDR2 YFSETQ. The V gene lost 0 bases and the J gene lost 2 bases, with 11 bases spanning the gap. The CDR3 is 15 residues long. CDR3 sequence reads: CASSLEPTPNYGYTF. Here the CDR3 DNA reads TGCGCCAGCAGCTTGGAGCCAACCCCGAACTATGGCTACACCTTC.

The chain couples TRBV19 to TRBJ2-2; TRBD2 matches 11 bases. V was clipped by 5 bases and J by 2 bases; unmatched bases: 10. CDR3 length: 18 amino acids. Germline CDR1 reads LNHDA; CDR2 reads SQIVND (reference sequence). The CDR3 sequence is CASSHGLAGGPNTGELFF. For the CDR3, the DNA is TGTGCCAGTAGTCATGGGCTAGCGGGGGGCCCAAACACCGGGGAGCTGTTTTTT.

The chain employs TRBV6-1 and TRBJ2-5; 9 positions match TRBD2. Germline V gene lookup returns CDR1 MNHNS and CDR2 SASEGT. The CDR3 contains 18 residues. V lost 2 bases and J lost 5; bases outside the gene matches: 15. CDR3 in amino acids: CASSESPEARGGRETQYF. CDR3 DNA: TGTGCCAGCAGTGAATCGCCGGAGGCGCGGGGGGGGCGGGAGACCCAGTACTTC.

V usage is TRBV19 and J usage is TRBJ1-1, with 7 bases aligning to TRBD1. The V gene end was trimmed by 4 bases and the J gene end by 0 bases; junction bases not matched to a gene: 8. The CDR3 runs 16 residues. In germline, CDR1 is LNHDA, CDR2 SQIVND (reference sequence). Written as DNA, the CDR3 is TGTGCCAGTAGTACCCGATCACAGGGGCTGAACACTGAAGCTTTCTTT. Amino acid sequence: CASSTRSQGLNTEAFF.

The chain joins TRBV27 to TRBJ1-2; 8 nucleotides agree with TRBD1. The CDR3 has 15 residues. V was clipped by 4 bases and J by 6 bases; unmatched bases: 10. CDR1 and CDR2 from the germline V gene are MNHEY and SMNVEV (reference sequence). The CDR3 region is CASSSPDRGLNGYTF. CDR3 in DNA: TGTGCCAGCAGTTCCCCTGACAGGGGCTTGAATGGCTACACCTTC.

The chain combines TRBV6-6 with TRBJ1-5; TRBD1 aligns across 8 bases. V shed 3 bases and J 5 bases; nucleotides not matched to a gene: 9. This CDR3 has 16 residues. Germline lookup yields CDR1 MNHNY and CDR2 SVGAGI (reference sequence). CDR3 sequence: CASSYPGQGGHQPQHF. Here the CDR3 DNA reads TGTGCCAGCAGTTATCCCGGACAGGGAGGTCATCAGCCCCAGCATTTT.

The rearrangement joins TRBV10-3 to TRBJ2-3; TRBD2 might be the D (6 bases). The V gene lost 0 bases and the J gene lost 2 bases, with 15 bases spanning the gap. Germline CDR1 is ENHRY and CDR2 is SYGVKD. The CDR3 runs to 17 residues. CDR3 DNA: TGTGCCATCAGTGAGTCTGCGGCGGGACCATCCACAGATACGCAGTATTTT. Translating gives CAISESAAGPSTDTQYF.

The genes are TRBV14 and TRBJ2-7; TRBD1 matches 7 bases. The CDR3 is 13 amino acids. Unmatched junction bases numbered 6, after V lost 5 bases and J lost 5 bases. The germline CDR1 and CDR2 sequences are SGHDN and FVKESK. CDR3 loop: CASSVSGGNEQYF. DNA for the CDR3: TGTGCCAGCAGCGTGTCAGGGGGAAACGAGCAGTACTTC.

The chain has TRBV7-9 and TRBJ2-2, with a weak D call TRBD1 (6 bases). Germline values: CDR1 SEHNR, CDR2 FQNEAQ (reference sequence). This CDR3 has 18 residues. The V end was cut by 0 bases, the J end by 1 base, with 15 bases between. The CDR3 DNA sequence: TGTGCCAGCAGCTTAGCTAATCCGGGACATAGGAACACCGGGGAGCTGTTTTTT. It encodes CASSLANPGHRNTGELFF.

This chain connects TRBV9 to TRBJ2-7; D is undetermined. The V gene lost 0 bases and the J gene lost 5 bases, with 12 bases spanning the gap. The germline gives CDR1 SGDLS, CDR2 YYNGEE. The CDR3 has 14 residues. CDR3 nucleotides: TGTGCCAGCAGCGTAGACTACCACGAACACGAGCAGTACTTC. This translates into CASSVDYHEHEQYF.

CDR3 amino acids: CASSLEARVDGSYNEQFF. The CDR3 region has the DNA TGTGCCAGCTCATTAGAGGCCAGGGTAGACGGCTCCTACAATGAGCAGTTCTTC. V usage is TRBV27 and J usage is TRBJ2-1; possible D gene TRBD1, 5 bases. V was trimmed by 8 bases and J by 0 bases, leaving 23 bases between them. The CDR3 runs 18 residues. Germline V gene lookup returns CDR1 MNHEY and CDR2 SMNVEV (reference sequence).

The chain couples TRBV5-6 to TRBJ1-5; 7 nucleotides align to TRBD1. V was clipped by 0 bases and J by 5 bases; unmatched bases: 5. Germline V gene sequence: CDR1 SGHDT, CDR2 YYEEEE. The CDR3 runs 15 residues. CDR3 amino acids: CASSLAGQEYQPQHF. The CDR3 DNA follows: TGTGCCAGCAGCTTGGCTGGACAGGAATATCAGCCCCAGCATTTT.

CDR3 nucleotide sequence: TGCGCCAGCAGCCCGGGACAGACTTCCTTGAACACTGAAGCTTTCTTT. Translation: CASSPGQTSLNTEAFF. This chain joins TRBV5-1 and TRBJ1-1; 7 bases match TRBD1. The CDR3 is 16 residues long. Germline lookup yields CDR1 SGHRS and CDR2 YFSETQ. V lost 4 bases to trimming and J lost 0 bases; unmatched junction nucleotides: 9.

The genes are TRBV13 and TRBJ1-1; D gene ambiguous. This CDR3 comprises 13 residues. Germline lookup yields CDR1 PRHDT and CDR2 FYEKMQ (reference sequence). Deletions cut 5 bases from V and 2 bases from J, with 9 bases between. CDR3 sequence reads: CASSHAKNTEAFF. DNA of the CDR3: TGTGCCAGCAGCCACGCTAAAAACACTGAAGCTTTCTTT.

The CDR3 DNA follows: TGTGCCAGCCGGGGATTGAACACTGAAGCTTTCTTT. As protein: CASRGLNTEAFF. The rearrangement uses TRBV2 and TRBJ1-1; D gene uncertain. This CDR3 contains 12 residues. From germline, CDR1 is SNHLY and CDR2 FYNNEI. Trimming took off 8 bases at V and 0 bases at J, with 7 bases between the two ends.

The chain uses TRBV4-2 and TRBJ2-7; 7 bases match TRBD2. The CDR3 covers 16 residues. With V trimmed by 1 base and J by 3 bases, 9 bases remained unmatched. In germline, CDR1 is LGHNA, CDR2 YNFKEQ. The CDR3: CASSQVGGGDHYEQYF. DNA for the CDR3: TGTGCCAGCAGCCAAGTCGGCGGGGGTGACCACTACGAGCAGTACTTC.

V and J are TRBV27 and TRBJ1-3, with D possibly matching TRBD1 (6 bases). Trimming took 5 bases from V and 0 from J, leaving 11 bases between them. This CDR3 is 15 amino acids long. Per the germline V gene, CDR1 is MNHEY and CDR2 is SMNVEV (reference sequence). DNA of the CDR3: TGTGCCAGCAGTCCACAGGGTTCCTCTGGAAACACCATATATTTT. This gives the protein CASSPQGSSGNTIYF.

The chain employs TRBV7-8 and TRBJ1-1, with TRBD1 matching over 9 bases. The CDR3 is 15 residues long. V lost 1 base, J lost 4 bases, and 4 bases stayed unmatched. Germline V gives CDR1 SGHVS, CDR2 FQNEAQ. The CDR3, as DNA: TGTGCCAGCAGCTTAGGACAGGGGGGGACCACTGAAGCTTTCTTT. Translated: CASSLGQGGTTEAFF.

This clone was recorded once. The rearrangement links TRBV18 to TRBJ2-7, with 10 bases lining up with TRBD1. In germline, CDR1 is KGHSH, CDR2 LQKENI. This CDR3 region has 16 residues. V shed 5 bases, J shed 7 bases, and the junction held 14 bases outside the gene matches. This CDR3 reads CASSKSTGGVKGEQYF. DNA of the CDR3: TGTGCCAGCTCAAAATCGACAGGGGGCGTCAAGGGGGAGCAGTACTTC.

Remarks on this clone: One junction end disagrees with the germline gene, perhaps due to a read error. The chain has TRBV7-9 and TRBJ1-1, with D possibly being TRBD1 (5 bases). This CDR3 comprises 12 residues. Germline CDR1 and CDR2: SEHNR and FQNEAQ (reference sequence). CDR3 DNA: TGTTCCAGCAGCCTAGGGGCCCCAACGGCTTTCTTT. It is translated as CSSSLGAPTAFF. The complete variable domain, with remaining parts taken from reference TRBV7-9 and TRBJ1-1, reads DTGVSQNPRHKITKRGQNVTFRCDPISEHNRLYWYRQTLGQGPEFLTYFQNEAQLEKSRLLSDRFSAERPKGSFSTLEIQRTEQGDSAMYLCSSSLGAPTAFFGQGTRLTVV.

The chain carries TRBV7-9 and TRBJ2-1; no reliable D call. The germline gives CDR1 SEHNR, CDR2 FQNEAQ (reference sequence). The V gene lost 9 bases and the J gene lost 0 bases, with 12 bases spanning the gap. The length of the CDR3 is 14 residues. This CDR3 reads CASSAAISYNEQFF. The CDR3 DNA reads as TGTGCCAGTAGTGCGGCCATCTCCTACAATGAGCAGTTCTTC.